The entry that follows covers one TCR beta chain sequence. The CDR3 runs to 14 residues. The V gene end was trimmed by 2 bases and the J gene end by 2 bases; junction bases not matched to a gene: 3. Germline assignment: CDR1 SGHAT and CDR2 FQNNGV. The sample is drawn from a study of cytomegalovirus exposure and HLA in healthy donors. While unrecorded immune exposures were likely, the donors were nominally healthy when sampled. PCR used 60 Vbeta primers and 13 Jbeta primers. In the authors' workflow: In a later analysis, of about 80 million unique beta chains, about 12 million appeared in at least two donors. Here immunoSEQ multiplex PCR was the method, and the copy in TCRdb shows in-frame clones only, minus some. For V, J and clone size, that table is used; D and trimming come from the DNA. This table has roughly 96,000 clones, about four fifths appearing once.

This rearrangement joins TRBV11-2 to TRBJ2-7, with 7 nucleotides matching TRBD2. The origin of this receptor is a female donor in good health and CMV-seropositive. The specimen sequenced was PBMCs. The CDR3 region is CASSLLAATYEQYF. The CDR3, as DNA: TGTGCCAGCAGCTTACTAGCGGCAACCTACGAGCAGTACTTC.